This entry is about one T cell receptor (beta chain). Its antigen is undetermined. Profiling relied on immunoSEQ multiplex PCR, and the TCRdb table lists in-frame clones only, not all of them. The table shows some 41,000 clones, with roughly 90% occurring only once. With 4 bases removed from V and 7 bases from J, the gap between germline ends came to 11 bases. Germline V gene data show CDR1 as MNHNS and CDR2 as SASEGT. The CDR3 is made up of 13 amino acids. This specimen belongs to a study of siplizumab effects on memory and regulatory T cells. Study-level findings and limits: A significant reduction in alloreactive sequences traceable to unstimulated CD4+ memory cells was produced by siplizumab.

Specimen: naive CD4+ T cells sorted from blood. The chain combines TRBV6-1 with TRBJ1-5; possibly TRBD1 for D (6 bases). The sequence came from a human donor in good health. The CDR3 sequence is CASSVQGTQPQHF. DNA for the CDR3: TGTGCCAGCAGTGTACAGGGAACCCAGCCCCAGCATTTT.